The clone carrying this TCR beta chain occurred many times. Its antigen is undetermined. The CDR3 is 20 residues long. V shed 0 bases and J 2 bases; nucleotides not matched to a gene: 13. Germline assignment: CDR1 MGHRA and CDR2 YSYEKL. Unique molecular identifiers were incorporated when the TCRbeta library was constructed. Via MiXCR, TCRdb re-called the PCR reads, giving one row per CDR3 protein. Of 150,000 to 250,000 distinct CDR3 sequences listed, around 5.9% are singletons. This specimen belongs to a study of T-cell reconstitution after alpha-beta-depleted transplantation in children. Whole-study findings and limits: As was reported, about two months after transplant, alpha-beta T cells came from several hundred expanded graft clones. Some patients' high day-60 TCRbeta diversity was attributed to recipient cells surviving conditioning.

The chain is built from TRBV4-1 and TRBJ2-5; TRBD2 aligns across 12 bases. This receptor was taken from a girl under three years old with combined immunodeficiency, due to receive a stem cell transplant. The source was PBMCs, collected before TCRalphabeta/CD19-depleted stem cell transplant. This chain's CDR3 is CASSQDLIGGLAGRQETQYF. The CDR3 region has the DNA TGCGCCAGCAGCCAAGATCTTATCGGAGGACTAGCGGGGAGGCAAGAGACCCAGTACTTC.